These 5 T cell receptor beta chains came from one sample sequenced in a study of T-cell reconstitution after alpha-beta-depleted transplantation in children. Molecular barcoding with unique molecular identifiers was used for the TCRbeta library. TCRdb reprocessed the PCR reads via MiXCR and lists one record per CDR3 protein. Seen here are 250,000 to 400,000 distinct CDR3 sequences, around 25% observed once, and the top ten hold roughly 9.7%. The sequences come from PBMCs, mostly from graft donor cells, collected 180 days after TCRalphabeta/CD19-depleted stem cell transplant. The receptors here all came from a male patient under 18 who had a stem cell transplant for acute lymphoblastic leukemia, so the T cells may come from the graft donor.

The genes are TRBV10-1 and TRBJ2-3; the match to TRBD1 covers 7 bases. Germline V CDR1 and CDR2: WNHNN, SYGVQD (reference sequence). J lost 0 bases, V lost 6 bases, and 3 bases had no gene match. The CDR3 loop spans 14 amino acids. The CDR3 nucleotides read TGCGCCAGCAGACAGGGGTCTAGCACAGATACGCAGTATTTT. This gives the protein CASRQGSSTDTQYF.

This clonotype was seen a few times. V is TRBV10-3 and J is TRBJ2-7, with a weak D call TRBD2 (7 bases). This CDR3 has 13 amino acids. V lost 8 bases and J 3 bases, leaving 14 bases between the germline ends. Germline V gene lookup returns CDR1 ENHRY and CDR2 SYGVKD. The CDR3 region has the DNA TGTGCCATCGGGACAAGGACTAGCTACGAGCAGTACTTC. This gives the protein CAIGTRTSYEQYF.

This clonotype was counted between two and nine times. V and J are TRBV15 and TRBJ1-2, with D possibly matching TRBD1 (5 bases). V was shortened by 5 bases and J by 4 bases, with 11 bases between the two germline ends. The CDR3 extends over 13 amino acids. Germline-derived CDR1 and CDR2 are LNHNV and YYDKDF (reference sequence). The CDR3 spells CATSGGGGYGYTF. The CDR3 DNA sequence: TGTGCCACCAGCGGGGGAGGAGGCTATGGCTACACCTTC.

CDR3 region: CASSFGRANYGYTF. The CDR3 nucleotides read TGTGCCAGCAGTTTCGGGCGGGCAAACTATGGCTACACCTTC. The chain couples TRBV12-3 or TRBV12-4 to TRBJ1-2, with D hard to call. V lost 3 bases and J lost 2, with 10 bases in between. There are 14 residues in the CDR3.

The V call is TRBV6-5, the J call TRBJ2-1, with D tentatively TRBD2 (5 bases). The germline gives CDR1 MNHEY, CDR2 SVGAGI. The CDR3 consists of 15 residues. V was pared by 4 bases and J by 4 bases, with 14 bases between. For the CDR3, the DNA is TGTGCCAGCAGTTCTCCTAGAGGGATATACAATGAGCAGTTCTTC. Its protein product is CASSSPRGIYNEQFF.